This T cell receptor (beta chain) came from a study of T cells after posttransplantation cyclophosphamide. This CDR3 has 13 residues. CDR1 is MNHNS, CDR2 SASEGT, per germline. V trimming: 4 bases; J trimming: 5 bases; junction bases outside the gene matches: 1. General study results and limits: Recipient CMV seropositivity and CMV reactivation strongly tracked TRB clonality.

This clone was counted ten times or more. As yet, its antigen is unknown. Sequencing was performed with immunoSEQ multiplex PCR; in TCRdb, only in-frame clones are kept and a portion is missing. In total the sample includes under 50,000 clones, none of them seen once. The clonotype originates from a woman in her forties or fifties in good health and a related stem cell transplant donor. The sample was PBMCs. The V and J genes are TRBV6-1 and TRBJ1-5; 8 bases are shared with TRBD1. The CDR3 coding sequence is TGTGCCAGCAGTGGACAGGGGTATCAGCCCCAGCATTTT. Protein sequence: CASSGQGYQPQHF.